This T cell receptor beta chain was sequenced for a study of T cell responses to AZD1222 COVID-19 vaccine. Germline loops: CDR1 SGHNT, CDR2 YENEEA. Between the trimmed V and J ends, which lost 5 bases and 4 bases, there was a span of 21 bases. The CDR3 extends over 17 amino acids. Assay: immunoSEQ multiplex PCR; the TCRdb copy retains only in-frame clones and omits some. The repertoire holds tens of thousands of clones, with over 75% as singletons. This receptor was taken from an adult who received the AZD1222 COVID-19 vaccine. The material sequenced was peripheral blood, taken 28 days after the second AZD1222 dose. V and J are TRBV11-3 and TRBJ1-3; no firm D call. CDR3 coding DNA: TGTGCCAGCAGCCGCCTTTGGCAGACCGGACTCGGAAACACCATATATTTT. This encodes CASSRLWQTGLGNTIYF.